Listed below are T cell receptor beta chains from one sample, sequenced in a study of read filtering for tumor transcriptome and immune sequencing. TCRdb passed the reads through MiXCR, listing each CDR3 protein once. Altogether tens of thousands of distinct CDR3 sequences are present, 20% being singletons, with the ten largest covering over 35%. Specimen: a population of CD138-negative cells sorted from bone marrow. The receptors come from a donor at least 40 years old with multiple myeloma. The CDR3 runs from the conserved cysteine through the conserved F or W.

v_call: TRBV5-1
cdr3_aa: CASSSTSGYNEQFF

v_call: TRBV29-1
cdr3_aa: CSVARDTEAFF

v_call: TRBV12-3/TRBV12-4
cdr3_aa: CASSLGTGGGLKTQYF

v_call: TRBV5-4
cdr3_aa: CASSTLDRPVSEQYF

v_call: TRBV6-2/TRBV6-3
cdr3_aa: CASNPGLVVDTQYF

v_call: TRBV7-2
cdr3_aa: CASSPPSSYNSPLHF

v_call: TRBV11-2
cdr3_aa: CASSNYYEQYF

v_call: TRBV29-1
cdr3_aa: CSVVSGNTIYF

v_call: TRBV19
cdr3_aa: CASRPSTADTEAFF

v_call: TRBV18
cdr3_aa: CASSPSSGRRETQYF

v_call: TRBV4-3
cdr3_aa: CASSQDVRGGTQYF

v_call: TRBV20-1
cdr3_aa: CSAPLQLAGYNEQFF

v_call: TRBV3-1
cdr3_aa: CASSRYRDTEAFF

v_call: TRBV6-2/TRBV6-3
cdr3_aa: CASSYRVVEDNEQFF

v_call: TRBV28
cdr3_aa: CASSVQGAQGEKLFF

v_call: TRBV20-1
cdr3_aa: CSARDRWGARFDEQFF

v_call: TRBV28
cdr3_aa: CASSGSSYNEQFF

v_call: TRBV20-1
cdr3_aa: CSAYSWGEARSYEQYF

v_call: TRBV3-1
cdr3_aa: CASSHVETQYF

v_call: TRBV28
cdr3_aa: CASRTLAGETDTQYF

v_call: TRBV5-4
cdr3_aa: CASSTGLAGVNEQFF

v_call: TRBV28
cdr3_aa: CASNAGTAKIYEQYF

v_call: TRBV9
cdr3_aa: CASSPSGSSTDTQYF

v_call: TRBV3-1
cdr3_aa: CASSQDVVRGMNNEQFF

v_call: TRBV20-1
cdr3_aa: CSASGREGVETQYF

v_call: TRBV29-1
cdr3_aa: CSVEIWDSHYNEQFF

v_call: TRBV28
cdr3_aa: CASSRPQETQYF

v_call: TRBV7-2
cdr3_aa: CASSLGRDGTYEQYF

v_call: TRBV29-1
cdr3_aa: CSALQSNEQFF

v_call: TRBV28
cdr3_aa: CASSLGLGPYEQYF

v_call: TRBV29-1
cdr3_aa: CSVELHNEQFF

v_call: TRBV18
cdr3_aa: CASSPSQGASAQYF

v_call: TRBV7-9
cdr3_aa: CASSFRDRDQETQYF

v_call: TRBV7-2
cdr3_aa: CASSLVSWGLAGGTDTQYF

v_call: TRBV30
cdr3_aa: CAWRRLAVTGELFF

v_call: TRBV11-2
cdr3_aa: CASSVGLNYGYTF